This TCR beta chain was sequenced in a study of CD8 T cells in Susac syndrome. At the level of the study: When their blood was taken, the Susac syndrome patients had either not yet had any therapy, were taking corticosteroids, or were taking intravenous immunoglobulin alone.

General observations from the study: Clonal expansion of CD8+ cells in Susac peaked in TEMRA cells (and in active patients).

On this clonotype itself: Its antigen is currently unknown.

Random hexamers primed reverse transcription of roughly 0.45 to 1 ug RNA. Amplification of TCR beta CDR3 was carried out by immunoSEQ multiplex PCR, which covered 54 Vbeta and 13 Jbeta segments. TCRdb re-analysed the immunoSEQ multiplex PCR reads in MiXCR, keeping a single row per CDR3 protein. The table lists around 100,000 distinct CDR3 sequences, about 95% of them singletons. Unmatched junction bases numbered 6, after V lost 4 bases and J lost 1 base. CDR1 SNHLY and CDR2 FYNNEI come from the germline V gene. The CDR3 has 16 amino acids. The TEMRA cells underwent FACS enrichment, while the CD8+ and CD4+ T cells underwent negative isolation.

This clonotype originated in a human donor with Susac syndrome. This chain uses TRBV2 with TRBJ1-5, with 8 bases matching TRBD1. The sequenced sample was CD8+ T cells from PBMCs. CDR3 DNA sequence: TGTGCCAGCAGTGGGGGTGGACAGGGCAGCAATCAGCCCCAGCATTTT. It codes for CASSGGGQGSNQPQHF.